This TCR beta chain is from a study of cytomegalovirus exposure and HLA in healthy donors. Those who donated were healthy bone marrow donors. Turning to this clone: Antigen: not known.

Findings of the study overall: When analyzed later, a missense DCLRE1C variant was found to be linked to TCR beta V- and J-gene trimming. Sequence variants that were highly shared formed a cluster that was likely a sequencing artifact.

Germline assignment: CDR1 SGHRS and CDR2 YFSETQ. The V end was cut by 0 bases, the J end by 6 bases, with 23 bases between. This CDR3 spans 18 amino acids. 13 Jbeta primers and 60 Vbeta primers were used for the PCR. The table came from immunoSEQ multiplex PCR; TCRdb's copy has only in-frame clones and leaves some out. Altogether more than 150,000 clones are present, approximately 84% being singletons, with the ten largest covering approximately 3.4%. The sequenced sample consisted of PBMCs. This chain uses TRBV5-1 with TRBJ2-3, with D tentatively TRBD1 (6 bases). This sequence originates from a woman between 50 and 59 years old in good health and CMV-seropositive. The CDR3 is CASSLEGGSVAGADTQYF. Written as DNA, the CDR3 is TGCGCCAGCAGCTTGGAAGGGGGTAGCGTGGCCGGGGCGGATACGCAGTATTTT.